This TCR beta chain was captured in a study of CD8+ T cells in alopecia areata. Study-level background: Each of the treated patients was given oral tofacitinib, 5 to 10 mg twice daily, for moderate-to-severe alopecia areata.

As for treatment: oral pan-JAK inhibitor, 5-10 mg twice daily. In alopecia areata patients, both lesional scalp punch biopsies and peripheral blood were collected. CDR1 and CDR2 from the germline V gene are MNHNS and SASEGT. The CDR3 runs 14 residues. Once RNA had been extracted, it was reverse transcribed into cDNA to act as the sequencing template. Only in-frame clones appear in the TCRdb table, and some are missing; sequencing was by immunoSEQ multiplex PCR. The table has about 200,000 clones, 35% to 40% seen once. Study results and limitations: Lesional tissue from the scalp (especially in alopecia totalis/universalis) showed higher clonality than normal scalp.

This clone was picked up a small number of times. Its antigen is not known. The junction differs from germline at one of its ends, possibly a read error. The chain has TRBV6-1 and TRBJ2-3, with a tentative D call TRBD2 (6 bases). The sequenced sample was CD4+ T cells sorted from blood, obtained around week 34, from a patient treated with tofacitinib. The receptor comes from a human donor with alopecia areata. The CDR3 DNA follows: TGTGCCATCAGTGATGGCGGGGACACAGATACGCAGTATTTT. Translation: CAISDGGDTDTQYF.